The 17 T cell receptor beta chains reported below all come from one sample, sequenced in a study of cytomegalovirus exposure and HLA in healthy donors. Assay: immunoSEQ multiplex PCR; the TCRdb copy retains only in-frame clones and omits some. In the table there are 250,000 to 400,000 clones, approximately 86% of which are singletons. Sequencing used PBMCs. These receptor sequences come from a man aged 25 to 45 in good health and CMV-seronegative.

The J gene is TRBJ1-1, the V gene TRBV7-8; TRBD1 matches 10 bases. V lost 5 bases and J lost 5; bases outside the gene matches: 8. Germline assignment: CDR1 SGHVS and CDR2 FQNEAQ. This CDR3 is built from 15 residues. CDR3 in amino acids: CASSVRQGARTEAFF. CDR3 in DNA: TGTGCCAGCAGCGTTAGACAGGGGGCGAGGACTGAAGCTTTCTTT.

The CDR3 region has the DNA TGTGCCAGCAGCTTAGCAGGGGATAGGAACGAGCAGTACTTC. Encoded protein: CASSLAGDRNEQYF. The rearrangement uses TRBV7-9 and TRBJ2-7, with D maybe TRBD1 (5 bases). Germline CDR1 is SEHNR and CDR2 is FQNEAQ (reference sequence). The ends were cut back, 0 bases at V and 5 bases at J, with 11 bases in the middle. The CDR3 spans 14 residues.

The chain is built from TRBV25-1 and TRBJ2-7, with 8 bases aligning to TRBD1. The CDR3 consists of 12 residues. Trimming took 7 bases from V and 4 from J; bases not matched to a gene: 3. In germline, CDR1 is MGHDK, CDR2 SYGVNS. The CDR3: CASMDREYEQYF. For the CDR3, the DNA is TGTGCCAGCATGGACAGGGAATACGAGCAGTACTTC.

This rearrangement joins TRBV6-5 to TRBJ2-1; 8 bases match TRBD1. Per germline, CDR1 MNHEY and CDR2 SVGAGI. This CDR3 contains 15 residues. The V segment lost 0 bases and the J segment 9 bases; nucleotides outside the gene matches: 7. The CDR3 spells CASSYSRSGGSEQFF. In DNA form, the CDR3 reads TGTGCCAGCAGTTACTCGAGATCAGGGGGCAGTGAGCAGTTCTTC.

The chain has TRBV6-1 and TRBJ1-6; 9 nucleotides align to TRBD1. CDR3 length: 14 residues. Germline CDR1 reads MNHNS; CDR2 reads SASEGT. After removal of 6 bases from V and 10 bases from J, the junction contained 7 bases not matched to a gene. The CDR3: CASSVDRGASPLHF. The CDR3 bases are TGTGCCAGCAGCGTGGACAGGGGAGCCTCACCCCTCCACTTT.

CDR3: CASSQDRRVFSGELFF. The CDR3, as DNA: TGCGCCAGCAGCCAAGATCGCAGGGTATTCTCCGGGGAGCTGTTTTTT. V usage is TRBV4-3 and J usage is TRBJ2-2, with D perhaps TRBD1 (5 bases). Germline CDR1 LGHNA, CDR2 YSLEER. The CDR3 spans 16 residues. The germline V and J ends were trimmed by 0 bases and 6 bases, with 14 bases remaining between them.

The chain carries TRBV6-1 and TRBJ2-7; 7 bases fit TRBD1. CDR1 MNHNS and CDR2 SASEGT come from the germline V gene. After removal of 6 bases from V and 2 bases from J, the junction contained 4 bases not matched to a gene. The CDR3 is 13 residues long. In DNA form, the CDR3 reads TGTGCCAGCAGACACAGGGGTGCCTACGAGCAGTACTTC. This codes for CASRHRGAYEQYF.

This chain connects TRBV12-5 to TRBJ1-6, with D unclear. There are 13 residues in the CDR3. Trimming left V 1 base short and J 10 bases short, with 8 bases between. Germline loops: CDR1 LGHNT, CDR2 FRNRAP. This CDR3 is CASGLGDSSPLHF. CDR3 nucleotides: TGTGCTAGTGGTTTGGGAGACTCGTCACCCCTCCACTTT. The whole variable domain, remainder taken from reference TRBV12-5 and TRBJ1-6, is DARVTQTPRHKVTEMGQEVTMRCQPILGHNTVFWYRQTMMQGLELLAYFRNRAPLDDSGMPKDRFSAEMPDATLATLKIQPSEPRDSAVYFCASGLGDSSPLHFGNGTRLTVT.

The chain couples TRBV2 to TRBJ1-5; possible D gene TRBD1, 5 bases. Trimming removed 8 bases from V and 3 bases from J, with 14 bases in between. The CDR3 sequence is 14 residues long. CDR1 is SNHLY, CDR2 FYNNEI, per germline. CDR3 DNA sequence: TGTGCCAGCGCGACAGTTAGTATCAATCAGCCCCAGCATTTT. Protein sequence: CASATVSINQPQHF.

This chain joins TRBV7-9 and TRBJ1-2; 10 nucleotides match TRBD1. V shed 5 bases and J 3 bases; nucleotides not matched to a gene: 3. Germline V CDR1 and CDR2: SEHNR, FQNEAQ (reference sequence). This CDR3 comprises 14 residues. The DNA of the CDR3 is TGTGCCAGCAGCCTTGACAGGGGGCACTATGGCTACACCTTC. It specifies CASSLDRGHYGYTF.

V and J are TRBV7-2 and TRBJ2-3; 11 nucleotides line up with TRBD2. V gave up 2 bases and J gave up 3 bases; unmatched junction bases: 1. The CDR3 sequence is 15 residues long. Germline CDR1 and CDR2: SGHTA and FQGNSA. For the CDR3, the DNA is TGTGCCAGCAGCTTACTAGCGGGGGGAACAGATACGCAGTATTTT. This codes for CASSLLAGGTDTQYF.

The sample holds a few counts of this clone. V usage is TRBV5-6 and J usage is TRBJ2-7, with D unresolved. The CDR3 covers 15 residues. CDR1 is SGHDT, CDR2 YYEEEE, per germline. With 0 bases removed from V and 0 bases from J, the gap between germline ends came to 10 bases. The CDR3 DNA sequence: TGTGCCAGCAGCTTGGAGTATTCGAGCTCCTACGAGCAGTACTTC. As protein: CASSLEYSSSYEQYF.

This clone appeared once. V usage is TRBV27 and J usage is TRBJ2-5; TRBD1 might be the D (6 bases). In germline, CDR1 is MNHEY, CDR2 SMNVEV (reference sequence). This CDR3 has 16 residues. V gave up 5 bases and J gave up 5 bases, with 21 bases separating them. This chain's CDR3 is CASSEQGFGTRETQYF. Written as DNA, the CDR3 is TGTGCCAGCAGTGAACAGGGTTTCGGTACACGGGAGACCCAGTACTTC.

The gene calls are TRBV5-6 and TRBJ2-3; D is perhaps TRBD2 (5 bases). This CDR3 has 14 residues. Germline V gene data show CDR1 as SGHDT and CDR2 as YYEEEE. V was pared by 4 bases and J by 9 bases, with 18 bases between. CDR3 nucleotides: TGTGCCAGCAGCCTCGGACTCGGCCCGGGCACGCAGTATTTT. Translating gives CASSLGLGPGTQYF.

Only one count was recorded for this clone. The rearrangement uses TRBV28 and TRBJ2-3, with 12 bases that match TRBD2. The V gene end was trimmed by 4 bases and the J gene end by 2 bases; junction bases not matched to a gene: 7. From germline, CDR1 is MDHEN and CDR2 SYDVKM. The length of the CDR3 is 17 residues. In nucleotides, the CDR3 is TGTGCCAGCAGTTCATTGACTAGCGGGGGTAACACAGATACGCAGTATTTT. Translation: CASSSLTSGGNTDTQYF.

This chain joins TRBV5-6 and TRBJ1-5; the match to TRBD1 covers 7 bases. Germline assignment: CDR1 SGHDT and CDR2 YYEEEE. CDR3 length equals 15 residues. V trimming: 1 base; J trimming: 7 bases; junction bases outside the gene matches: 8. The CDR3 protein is CASSLRQGARQPQHF. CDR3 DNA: TGTGCCAGCAGCTTGCGACAGGGCGCTCGGCAGCCCCAGCATTTT. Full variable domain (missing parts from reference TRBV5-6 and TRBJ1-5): DAGVTQSPTHLIKTRGQQVTLRCSPKSGHDTVSWYQQALGQGPQFIFQYYEEEERQRGNFPDRFSGHQFPNYSSELNVNALLLGDSALYLCASSLRQGARQPQHFGDGTRLSIL.

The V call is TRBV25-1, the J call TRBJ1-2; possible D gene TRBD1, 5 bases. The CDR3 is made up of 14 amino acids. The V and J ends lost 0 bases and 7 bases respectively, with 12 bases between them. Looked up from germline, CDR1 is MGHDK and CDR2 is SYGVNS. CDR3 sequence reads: CASSEYPGMGGYTF. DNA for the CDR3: TGTGCCAGCAGTGAATACCCAGGGATGGGTGGCTACACCTTC.